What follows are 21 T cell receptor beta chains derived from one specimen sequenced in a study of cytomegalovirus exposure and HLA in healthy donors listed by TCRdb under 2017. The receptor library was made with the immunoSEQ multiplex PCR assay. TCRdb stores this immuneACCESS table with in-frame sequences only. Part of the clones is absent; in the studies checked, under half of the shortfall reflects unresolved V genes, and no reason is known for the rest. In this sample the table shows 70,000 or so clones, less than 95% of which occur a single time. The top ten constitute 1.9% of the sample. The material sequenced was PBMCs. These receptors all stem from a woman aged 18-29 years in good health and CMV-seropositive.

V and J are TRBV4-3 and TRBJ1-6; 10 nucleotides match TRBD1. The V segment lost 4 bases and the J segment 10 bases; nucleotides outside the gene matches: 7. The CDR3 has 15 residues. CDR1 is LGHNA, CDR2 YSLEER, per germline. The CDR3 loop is CASSPGTGDHSPLHF. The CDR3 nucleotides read TGCGCCAGCAGCCCCGGGACAGGGGATCACTCACCCCTCCACTTT.

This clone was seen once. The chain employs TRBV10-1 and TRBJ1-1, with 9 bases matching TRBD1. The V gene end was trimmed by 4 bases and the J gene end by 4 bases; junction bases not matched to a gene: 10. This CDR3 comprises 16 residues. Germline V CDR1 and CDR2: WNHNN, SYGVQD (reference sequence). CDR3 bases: TGCGCCAGCAGTGGGCCCTCAAAACAGGGGGCCACTGAAGCTTTCTTT. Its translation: CASSGPSKQGATEAFF.

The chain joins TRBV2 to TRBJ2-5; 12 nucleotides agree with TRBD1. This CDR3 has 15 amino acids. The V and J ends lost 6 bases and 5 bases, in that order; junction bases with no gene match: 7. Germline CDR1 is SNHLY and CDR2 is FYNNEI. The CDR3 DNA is TGTGCCAGCAGCCCAGGGACAGGGGGCATGGAGACCCAGTACTTC. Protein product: CASSPGTGGMETQYF.

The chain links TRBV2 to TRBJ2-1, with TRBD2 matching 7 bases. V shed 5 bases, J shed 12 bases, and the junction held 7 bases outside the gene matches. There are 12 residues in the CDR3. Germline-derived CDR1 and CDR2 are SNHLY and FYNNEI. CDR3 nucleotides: TGTGCCAGCAGTTGGGACTATTCTGGGCAGTTCTTC. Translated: CASSWDYSGQFF.

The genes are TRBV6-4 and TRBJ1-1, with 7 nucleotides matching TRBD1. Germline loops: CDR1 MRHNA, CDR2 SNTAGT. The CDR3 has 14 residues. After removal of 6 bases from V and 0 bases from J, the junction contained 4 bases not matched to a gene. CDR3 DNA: TGTGCCAGCAGAGGGACAGACATGAACACTGAAGCTTTCTTT. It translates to CASRGTDMNTEAFF.

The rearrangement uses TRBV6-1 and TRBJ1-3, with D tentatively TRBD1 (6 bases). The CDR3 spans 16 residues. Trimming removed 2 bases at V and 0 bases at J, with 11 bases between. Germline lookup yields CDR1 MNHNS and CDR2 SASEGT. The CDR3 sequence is CASSELSGVSGNTIYF. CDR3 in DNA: TGTGCCAGCAGTGAACTCTCAGGGGTCTCTGGAAACACCATATATTTT.

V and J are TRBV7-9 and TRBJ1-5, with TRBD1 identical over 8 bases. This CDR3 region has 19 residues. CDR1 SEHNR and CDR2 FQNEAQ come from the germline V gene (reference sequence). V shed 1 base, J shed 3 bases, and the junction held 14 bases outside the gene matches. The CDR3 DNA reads TGTGCCAGCAGCTTAGTTGATTGGAAGTCAGGGGGCGTCAATCAGCCCCAGCATTTT. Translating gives CASSLVDWKSGGVNQPQHF.

The CDR3 nucleotides are TGTGCCAGCAGGACCGTGGGCACCTACGAGCAGTACTTC. Its protein product is CASRTVGTYEQYF. This rearrangement joins TRBV6-1 to TRBJ2-7; D call uncertain. The ends were cut back, 6 bases at V and 2 bases at J, with 11 bases in the middle. Looked up from germline, CDR1 is MNHNS and CDR2 is SASEGT. This CDR3 has 13 residues.

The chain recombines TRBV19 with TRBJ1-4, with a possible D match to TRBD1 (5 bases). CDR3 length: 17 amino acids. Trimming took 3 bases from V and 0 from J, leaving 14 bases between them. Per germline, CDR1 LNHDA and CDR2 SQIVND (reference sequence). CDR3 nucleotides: TGTGCCAGTAGTATTCCCGGGGGAGGTTCAACTAATGAAAAACTGTTTTTT. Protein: CASSIPGGGSTNEKLFF. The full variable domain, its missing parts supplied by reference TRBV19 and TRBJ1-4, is DGGITQSPKYLFRKEGQNVTLSCEQNLNHDAMYWYRQDPGQGLRLIYYSQIVNDFQKGDIAEGYSVSREKKESFPLTVTSAQKNPTAFYLCASSIPGGGSTNEKLFFGSGTQLSVL.

The CDR3 coding sequence is TGTGCCAGCAGCTCCGACACTGAAGCTTTCTTT. Translating gives CASSSDTEAFF. The chain carries TRBV11-3 and TRBJ1-1; D is uncertain. V was pared by 4 bases and J by 3 bases, with 3 bases between. Germline loops: CDR1 SGHNT, CDR2 YENEEA. The CDR3 spans 11 residues.

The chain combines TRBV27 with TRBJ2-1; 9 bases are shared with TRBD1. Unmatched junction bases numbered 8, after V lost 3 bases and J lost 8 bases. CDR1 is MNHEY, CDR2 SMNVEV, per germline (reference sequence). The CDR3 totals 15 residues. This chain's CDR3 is CASSFQGQGRDEQFF. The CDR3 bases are TGTGCCAGCAGTTTTCAGGGACAGGGTAGGGATGAGCAGTTCTTC.

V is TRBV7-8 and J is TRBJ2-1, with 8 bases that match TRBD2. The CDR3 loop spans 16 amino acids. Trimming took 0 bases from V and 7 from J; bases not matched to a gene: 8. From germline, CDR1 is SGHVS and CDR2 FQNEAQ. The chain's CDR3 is CASSLAGGLVMNEQFF. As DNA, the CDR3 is TGTGCCAGCAGCTTAGCGGGGGGACTAGTTATGAATGAGCAGTTCTTC.

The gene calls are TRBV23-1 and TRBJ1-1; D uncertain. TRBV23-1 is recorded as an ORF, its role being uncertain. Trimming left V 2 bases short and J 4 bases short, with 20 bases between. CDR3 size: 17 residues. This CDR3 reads CASSQDEGRGARTEAFF. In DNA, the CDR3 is TGCGCCAGCAGTCAAGATGAGGGCCGCGGAGCACGCACTGAAGCTTTCTTT.

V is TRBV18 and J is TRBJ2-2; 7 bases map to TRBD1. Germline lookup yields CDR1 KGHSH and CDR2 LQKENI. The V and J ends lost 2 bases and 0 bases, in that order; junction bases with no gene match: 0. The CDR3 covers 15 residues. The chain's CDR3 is CASSPGQANTGELFF. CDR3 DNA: TGTGCCAGCTCACCAGGACAGGCGAACACCGGGGAGCTGTTTTTT.

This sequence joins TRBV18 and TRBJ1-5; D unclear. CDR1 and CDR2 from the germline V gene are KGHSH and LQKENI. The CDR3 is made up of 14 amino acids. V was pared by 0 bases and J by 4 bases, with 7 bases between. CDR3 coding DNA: TGTGCCAGCTCACCACCACCGGGGAATCAGCCCCAGCATTTT. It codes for CASSPPPGNQPQHF.

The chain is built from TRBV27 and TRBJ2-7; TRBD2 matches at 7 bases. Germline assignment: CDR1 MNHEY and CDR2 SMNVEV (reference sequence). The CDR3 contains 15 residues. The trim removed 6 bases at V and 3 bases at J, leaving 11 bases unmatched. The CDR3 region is CASSRRLAGGYEQYF. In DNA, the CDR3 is TGTGCCAGCAGCCGGCGACTAGCTGGTGGCTACGAGCAGTACTTC.

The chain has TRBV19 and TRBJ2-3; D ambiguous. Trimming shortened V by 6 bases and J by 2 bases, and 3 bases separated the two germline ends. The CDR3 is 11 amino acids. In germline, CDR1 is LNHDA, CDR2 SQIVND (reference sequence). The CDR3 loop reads CASSLTDTQYF. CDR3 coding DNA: TGTGCCAGTAGCCTCACAGATACGCAGTATTTT.

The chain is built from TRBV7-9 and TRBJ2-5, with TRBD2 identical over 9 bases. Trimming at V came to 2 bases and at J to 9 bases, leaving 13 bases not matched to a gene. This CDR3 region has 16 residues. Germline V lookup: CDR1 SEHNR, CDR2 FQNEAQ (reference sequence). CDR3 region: CASSLFGSGGQVPQYF. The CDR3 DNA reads TGTGCCAGCAGCTTATTTGGTAGCGGGGGACAAGTACCCCAGTACTTC.

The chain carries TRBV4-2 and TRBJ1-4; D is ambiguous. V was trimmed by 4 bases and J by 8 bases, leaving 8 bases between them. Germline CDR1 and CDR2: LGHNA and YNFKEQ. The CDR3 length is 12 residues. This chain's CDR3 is CASSLLSEKLFF. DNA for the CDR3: TGTGCCAGCAGCCTCCTCTCGGAAAAACTGTTTTTT.

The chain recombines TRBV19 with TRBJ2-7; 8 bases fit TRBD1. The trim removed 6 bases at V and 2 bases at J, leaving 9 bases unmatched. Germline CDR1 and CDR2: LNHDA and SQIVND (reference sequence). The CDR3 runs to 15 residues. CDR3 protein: CASSTTGTGAYEQYF. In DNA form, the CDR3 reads TGTGCCAGTAGCACAACCGGGACAGGAGCCTACGAGCAGTACTTC.

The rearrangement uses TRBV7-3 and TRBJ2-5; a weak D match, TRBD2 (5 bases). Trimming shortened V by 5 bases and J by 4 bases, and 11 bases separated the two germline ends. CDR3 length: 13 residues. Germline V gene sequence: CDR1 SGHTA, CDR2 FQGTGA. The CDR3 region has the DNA TGTGCCAGCAGCGCCGGACTGCGAGAGACCCAGTACTTC. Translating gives CASSAGLRETQYF.